The 24 T cell receptor beta chains listed next were all sequenced from one sample in a study of blood T cell repertoires in COVID-19. Using immunoSEQ multiplex PCR, the repertoire was profiled, and TCRdb retains in-frame clones only, with some absent. The sample lists 140,000 to 150,000 clones; approximately 81% were seen once. Sample: peripheral blood. The receptors stem from a human donor in a cohort sampled during active COVID-19.

This rearrangement joins TRBV4-1 to TRBJ1-1; tentative D call: TRBD1 (5 bases). This CDR3 is 16 amino acids long. V lost 4 bases to trimming and J lost 1 base, with 16 bases between them. CDR1 MGHRA and CDR2 YSYEKL come from the germline V gene. This chain's CDR3 is CASSRAPEGRNTEAFF. The DNA of the CDR3 is TGCGCCAGCAGCCGCGCCCCGGAGGGGAGGAACACTGAAGCTTTCTTT.

This chain connects TRBV28 to TRBJ1-5; TRBD1 matches at 11 bases. CDR3 size: 15 residues. After removal of 8 bases from V and 7 bases from J, the junction contained 10 bases not matched to a gene. CDR1 and CDR2 (germline): MDHEN, SYDVKM. In DNA, the CDR3 is TGTGCCAGCGGATTCCGGGACAGGGGGGGACAGCCCCAGCATTTT. It translates to CASGFRDRGGQPQHF.

The gene calls are TRBV7-3 and TRBJ2-1; possible D gene TRBD1, 7 bases. In germline, CDR1 is SGHTA, CDR2 FQGTGA. This CDR3 is built from 17 residues. Trimming took off 1 base at V and 0 bases at J, with 13 bases between the two ends. CDR3 amino acids: CASSLSGGGPSYNEQFF. The DNA of the CDR3 is TGTGCCAGCAGCTTAAGTGGAGGGGGCCCCTCCTACAATGAGCAGTTCTTC.

CDR3 region: CASSLAGQSTDTQYF. The DNA for the CDR3 is TGCGCCAGCAGCTTGGCGGGACAGAGCACAGATACGCAGTATTTT. V usage is TRBV5-1 and J usage is TRBJ2-3, with 7 bases identical to TRBD1. Germline-derived CDR1 and CDR2 are SGHRS and YFSETQ. The CDR3 spans 15 residues. J was trimmed by 0 bases and V by 0 bases; bases with no gene match: 1. Together with reference TRBV5-1 and TRBJ2-3, the CDR3 gives the full variable domain: KAGVTQTPRYLIKTRGQQVTLSCSPISGHRSVSWYQQTPGQGLQFLFEYFSETQRNKGNFPGRFSGRQFSNSRSEMNVSTLELGDSALYLCASSLAGQSTDTQYFGPGTRLTVL.

The chain has TRBV9 and TRBJ2-5, with 12 bases aligning to TRBD2. The V and J ends lost 4 bases and 5 bases, in that order; junction bases with no gene match: 3. The CDR3 is 14 amino acids. Germline CDR1 SGDLS, CDR2 YYNGEE. The CDR3: CASSPGTSGETQYF. CDR3 in DNA: TGTGCCAGCAGCCCTGGGACTAGCGGGGAGACCCAGTACTTC.

The chain recombines TRBV4-1 with TRBJ2-2; 8 nucleotides line up with TRBD1. This CDR3 is 16 amino acids long. Germline V CDR1 and CDR2: MGHRA, YSYEKL. The J segment lost 5 bases and the V segment lost 0 bases, leaving 5 bases of the junction unmatched. CDR3 residues: CASSQDPGGWTGELFF. The CDR3 DNA follows: TGCGCCAGCAGCCAAGATCCAGGGGGCTGGACCGGGGAGCTGTTTTTT.

V gene TRBV7-9 combines with J gene TRBJ2-1; 7 bases are shared with TRBD1. Trimming removed 6 bases from V and 0 bases from J; junction bases left unmatched: 2. This CDR3 has 14 amino acids. Germline V CDR1 and CDR2: SEHNR, FQNEAQ (reference sequence). The CDR3 DNA follows: TGTGCCAGCAGTTGGACAGGCTCCTACAATGAGCAGTTCTTC. Protein product: CASSWTGSYNEQFF.

The V gene is TRBV19, the J gene TRBJ2-2; TRBD2 is a possible D gene (6 bases). Germline lookup yields CDR1 LNHDA and CDR2 SQIVND (reference sequence). The CDR3 covers 13 residues. Trimming took off 6 bases at V and 6 bases at J, with 11 bases between the two ends. CDR3 DNA: TGTGCCAGTAGCCTCTCTAGCGCCGGGGAGCTGTTTTTT. Translating it yields CASSLSSAGELFF.

The chain couples TRBV27 to TRBJ2-1; D gene uncertain. Germline-derived CDR1 and CDR2 are MNHEY and SMNVEV (reference sequence). The V end lost 6 bases, the J end lost 1 base, and 7 bases lay between the germline ends. This CDR3 has 13 residues. The CDR3 sequence is CASSSVSYNEQFF. CDR3 bases: TGTGCCAGCAGCAGCGTTTCCTACAATGAGCAGTTCTTC.

This chain connects TRBV5-1 to TRBJ1-6; 9 bases fit TRBD1. This CDR3 has 15 residues. Trimming removed 3 bases from V and 8 bases from J; junction bases left unmatched: 6. Germline values: CDR1 SGHRS, CDR2 YFSETQ. For the CDR3, the DNA is TGCGCCAGCAGCTGGAGCGACAGGGGGGATTCACCCCTCCACTTT. Translating gives CASSWSDRGDSPLHF.

The rearrangement joins TRBV5-4 to TRBJ2-1, with 9 bases lining up with TRBD1. J was trimmed by 5 bases and V by 1 base; bases with no gene match: 4. This CDR3 has 15 residues. CDR1 is SGHNT and CDR2 is YYREEE in the germline V gene (reference sequence). As DNA, the CDR3 is TGTGCCAGCAGCTTGCAACAGGGGGCACACAATGAGCAGTTCTTC. Protein: CASSLQQGAHNEQFF.

This chain uses TRBV5-1 with TRBJ2-7, with 7 bases that match TRBD1. The germline V gene encodes CDR1 SGHRS and CDR2 YFSETQ. The trim removed 3 bases at V and 2 bases at J, leaving 8 bases unmatched. The CDR3 is made up of 15 amino acids. The CDR3, as DNA: TGCGCCAGCAGCTGGACGGACAGGAACACCTACGAGCAGTACTTC. This codes for CASSWTDRNTYEQYF. Drawing the rest from reference TRBV5-1 and TRBJ2-7, the complete variable domain is KAGVTQTPRYLIKTRGQQVTLSCSPISGHRSVSWYQQTPGQGLQFLFEYFSETQRNKGNFPGRFSGRQFSNSRSEMNVSTLELGDSALYLCASSWTDRNTYEQYFGPGTRLTVT.

The genes are TRBV29-1 and TRBJ2-7; 12 bases fit TRBD1. This CDR3 is built from 18 residues. Germline V gives CDR1 SQVTM, CDR2 ANQGSEA. V lost 4 bases, J lost 7 bases, and 20 bases stayed unmatched. In nucleotides, the CDR3 is TGCAGCGTTGTCCTTATCCCGGGACAGGGGGCGCGTTTAGGAGAGCAGTACTTC. The encoded protein is CSVVLIPGQGARLGEQYF.

The CDR3 nucleotides are TGTGCCAGTAGCCAGGGGGGTTATACAGATACGCAGTATTTT. It is translated as CASSQGGYTDTQYF. This rearrangement joins TRBV19 to TRBJ2-3, with D possibly being TRBD1 (7 bases). This CDR3 is 14 amino acids long. The germline V gene has CDR1 LNHDA and CDR2 SQIVND (reference sequence). V lost 6 bases, J lost 3 bases, and 13 bases lay in between.

The chain uses TRBV25-1 and TRBJ1-1, with a tentative D call TRBD1 (5 bases). This CDR3 contains 14 residues. V lost 1 base and J lost 1, with 7 bases in between. Germline loops: CDR1 MGHDK, CDR2 SYGVNS. The CDR3 DNA reads as TGTGCCAGCAGTGAATGGGGGGAGAACACTGAAGCTTTCTTT. Its translation is CASSEWGENTEAFF.

This clone was recorded a few times. This chain joins TRBV6-5 and TRBJ1-5; D is unclear. From germline, CDR1 is MNHEY and CDR2 SVGAGI. This CDR3 comprises 15 residues. Trimming removed 6 bases at V and 2 bases at J, with 14 bases between. The CDR3 here is CASSLERWGNQPQHF. The CDR3 bases are TGTGCCAGCAGCCTAGAAAGGTGGGGCAATCAGCCCCAGCATTTT.

The rearrangement links TRBV9 to TRBJ1-2; 9 bases agree with TRBD1. This CDR3 comprises 18 residues. Germline V gives CDR1 SGDLS, CDR2 YYNGEE. Trimming took 0 bases from V and 0 from J; bases not matched to a gene: 9. The CDR3 protein is CASSVEGGQGLANYGYTF. DNA for the CDR3: TGTGCCAGCAGCGTAGAGGGGGGACAGGGACTAGCTAACTATGGCTACACCTTC. Filled out from reference TRBV9 and TRBJ1-2, the complete variable domain reads DSGVTQTPKHLITATGQRVTLRCSPRSGDLSVYWYQQSLDQGLQFLIQYYNGEERAKGNILERFSAQQFPDLHSELNLSSLELGDSALYFCASSVEGGQGLANYGYTFGSGTRLTVV.

The V and J genes are TRBV4-2 and TRBJ1-1; D uncertain. This CDR3 is built from 16 residues. V shed 0 bases and J shed 1 base, with 12 bases lying between them. Germline assignment: CDR1 LGHNA and CDR2 YNFKEQ. The CDR3 reads CASSQEEGSRNTEAFF. In nucleotides, the CDR3 is TGTGCCAGCAGCCAAGAGGAGGGCAGCCGGAACACTGAAGCTTTCTTT.

The chain combines TRBV6-5 with TRBJ1-1, with 8 bases lining up with TRBD1. CDR3 length equals 13 residues. Germline loops: CDR1 MNHEY, CDR2 SVGAGI. The V segment lost 9 bases and the J segment 3 bases; nucleotides outside the gene matches: 6. DNA for the CDR3: TGTGCCAGTTCAGGGGGCCCGTACACTGAAGCTTTCTTT. Amino acids: CASSGGPYTEAFF.

The chain combines TRBV18 with TRBJ2-5, with a weak D call TRBD2 (6 bases). CDR3 length: 13 residues. Looked up from germline, CDR1 is KGHSH and CDR2 is LQKENI. The germline V and J ends were trimmed by 6 bases and 2 bases, with 10 bases remaining between them. CDR3 amino acids: CASSRERQETQYF. The CDR3, as DNA: TGTGCCAGCTCTCGGGAGCGACAAGAGACCCAGTACTTC.

J is TRBJ1-1 and V is TRBV6-2 or TRBV6-3; D gene uncertain. The CDR3 covers 14 residues. Trimming took off 6 bases at V and 5 bases at J, with 16 bases between the two ends. The germline CDR1 and CDR2 sequences are MNHEY and SVGEGT. CDR3 bases: TGTGCCAGCAGACCTCCCGCAAGGAGGACTGAAGCTTTCTTT. Encoded protein: CASRPPARRTEAFF.

This clone was recorded a few times. The chain combines TRBV25-1 with TRBJ1-1; unclear D gene. Between the trimmed V and J ends, which lost 6 bases and 5 bases, there was a span of 13 bases. Looked up from germline, CDR1 is MGHDK and CDR2 is SYGVNS. This CDR3 is 13 amino acids long. CDR3 sequence reads: CASRTGGRTEAFF. CDR3 DNA: TGTGCCAGCAGAACGGGAGGTAGAACTGAAGCTTTCTTT.

In DNA form, the CDR3 reads TGTGCCAGCGGCCGACAGCGTGGGAATGAGCAGTTCTTC. It codes for CASGRQRGNEQFF. This chain uses TRBV7-3 with TRBJ2-1; weak D call: TRBD1 (5 bases). V was clipped by 8 bases and J by 7 bases, with 15 bases between them. From germline, CDR1 is SGHTA and CDR2 FQGTGA. CDR3 length equals 13 residues.

The chain couples TRBV3-1 (or the pseudogene TRBV3-2) to TRBJ2-7, with TRBD1 as a possible D gene (5 bases). V was shortened by 4 bases and J by 8 bases, with 12 bases between the two germline ends. The CDR3 extends over 12 amino acids. Per the germline V gene, CDR1 is LGHDT and CDR2 is YNNKEL (reference sequence). CDR3 loop: CASSPQGSQQYF. The CDR3 DNA follows: TGTGCCAGCAGCCCGCAGGGTAGCCAGCAGTACTTC.